Listed below are T cell receptor beta chains from one sample, sequenced in a study of cytomegalovirus exposure and HLA in healthy donors. Data came from immunoSEQ multiplex PCR; TCRdb stores just in-frame clones and leaves some out. The table shows some 77,000 clones, with around 80% occurring only once. Input material: PBMCs. These receptors originate from a man aged 25 to 40 in good health and CMV-seronegative. CDR3s include the opening cysteine and the closing phenylalanine or tryptophan. D genes are given only for firm matches. Clone size is shown for a subset of rows, as once, few, many or a class of expanded clone.

TRBV4-1	-	-	TRBJ1-1	TGCGCCAGCAGCCAAGTGGGGAGGGGACCGAACACTGAAGCTTTCTTT	CASSQVGRGPNTEAFF
TRBV6-1	-	-	TRBJ2-7	TGTGCCAGCAGTGAATCCGGGAGCCCTTTCGAGCAGTACTTC	CASSESGSPFEQYF
TRBV6-5	-	-	TRBJ1-5	TGTGCCAGCAGCCCCCGGCGGGGTCGGCAGCCCCAGCATTTT	CASSPRRGRQPQHF
TRBV19	once	-	TRBJ2-7	TGTGCCAGTAGTATCTCCGCGGGATTCATCTACGAGCAGTACTTC	CASSISAGFIYEQYF
TRBV4-2	-	-	TRBJ2-1	TGTGCCAGCAGCCAAGAAGGGGGGGGCTCCTACAATGAGCAGTTCTTC	CASSQEGGGSYNEQFF
TRBV19	-	TRBD2	TRBJ2-1	TGTGCCAGTAGTATAGTTGGCGGGAGCTCCTACAATGAGCAGTTCTTC	CASSIVGGSSYNEQFF
TRBV2	few	-	TRBJ2-7	TGTGCCAGCAGTGAGACGGGCTACGAGCAGTACTTC	CASSETGYEQYF
TRBV5-5	-	-	TRBJ2-7	TGTGCCAGCAGCTTGGAGGGGTCATCCTACGAGCAGTACTTC	CASSLEGSSYEQYF
TRBV7-9	-	-	TRBJ2-2	TGTGCCAGGGGAGAAGAGGCCGGGGAGCTGTTTTTT	CARGEEAGELFF
TRBV7-9	-	-	TRBJ1-1	TGTTCCACACTTTCTGCTGAAGCTTTCTTT	CSTLSAEAFF
TRBV5-1	-	-	TRBJ2-7	TGCGCCAGCAGCCCATACAGGAGTACCTACGAGCAGTACTTC	CASSPYRSTYEQYF
TRBV6-1	-	TRBD1	TRBJ1-1	TGTGCCAGCAGACAGGGGGCTGAAACTGAAGCTTTCTTT	CASRQGAETEAFF
TRBV19	-	-	TRBJ1-5	TGTGCCAGTAGGGGCGGGAGGACCCAGCATTTT	CASRGGRTQHF
TRBV5-4	-	-	TRBJ2-5	TGTGCCAGCAGGCTAGCCAACCAACAAGAGACCCAGTACTTC	CASRLANQQETQYF
TRBV5-4	few	TRBD2	TRBJ2-2	TGTGCCAGCAGCCTAGCGGGAGGGAGAACCGGGGAGCTGTTTTTT	CASSLAGGRTGELFF
TRBV5-1	-	TRBD1	TRBJ1-3	TGCGCCAGCAGCTTCGGACAGGGTGGAGACACCATATATTTT	CASSFGQGGDTIYF
TRBV20-1	-	-	TRBJ2-1	TGCAGTTTCTTGGGGGGTTCGGAGCAGTTCTTC	CSFLGGSEQFF
TRBV6-6	-	-	TRBJ2-3	TGTGCCAGCAAACTCGTGAGCACAGATACGCAGTATTTT	CASKLVSTDTQYF
TRBV9	-	-	TRBJ2-2	TGTGCCAGCACACCGTCCGTAGTCGGGGAGCTGTTTTTT	CASTPSVVGELFF
TRBV7-9	-	-	TRBJ1-3	TGTGCCAGCAGCCCCCTCGCTGGAAACACCATATATTTT	CASSPLAGNTIYF
TRBV13	-	-	TRBJ2-7	TGTGCCAGCAGCTTCGGGTCCCCCTACGAGCAGTACTTC	CASSFGSPYEQYF
TRBV12-5	-	TRBD2	TRBJ2-1	TGTGCTAGTGGTTCGGGACTAGGAAATGAGCAGTTCTTC	CASGSGLGNEQFF
TRBV5-1	-	TRBD2	TRBJ2-3	TGCGCCAGCAGCTCGTTATTAGCGGGAGGGACCCCAGATACGCAGTATTTT	CASSSLLAGGTPDTQYF
TRBV6-5	-	TRBD1	TRBJ1-1	TGTGCCAGCAGCCGGGACAGGGGCATGAACACTGAAGCTTTCTTT	CASSRDRGMNTEAFF
TRBV5-4	-	TRBD1	TRBJ2-7	TGTGCCAGCAGCTCCCGACAGGGGATCGTCCACGAGCAGTACTTC	CASSSRQGIVHEQYF
TRBV6-5	-	TRBD1	TRBJ2-2	TGTGCCAGCAGTCCGGGACAGGGGAACACCGGGGAGCTGTTTTTT	CASSPGQGNTGELFF
TRBV7-8	-	TRBD2	TRBJ2-7	TGTGCCAGCAGCCCAGGAGGGAGGGGCGAGCAGTACTTC	CASSPGGRGEQYF
TRBV28	-	-	TRBJ2-5	TGTGCCAGCAGTACCAGGGAGACCCAGTACTTC	CASSTRETQYF
TRBV30	-	-	TRBJ2-1	TGTGCCTGGAGCAAAACCGGGACTGGGGCCAATGAGCAGTTCTTC	CAWSKTGTGANEQFF
TRBV2	-	-	TRBJ1-2	TGTGCCAGCAGTGAAGGGGAGGGGTTTGGCTACACCTTC	CASSEGEGFGYTF
TRBV9	-	TRBD2	TRBJ2-3	TGTGCCAGCAGCGTAGTTAATAGCGGGGGGGATGCAGATACGCAGTATTTT	CASSVVNSGGDADTQYF
TRBV19	-	-	TRBJ2-6	TGTGCCAGTAGTATTTTCGCCTCCAGGTCTGGGGCCAACGTCCTGACTTTC	CASSIFASRSGANVLTF
TRBV27	-	-	TRBJ2-7	TGTGCCAGCAGTTTTTGGAGGGGGGGAGGATACGAGCAGTACTTC	CASSFWRGGGYEQYF
TRBV25-1	few	-	TRBJ1-4	TGTGCCAGCAGTGAAGGGGGCGGAGGAGACGGGGAAAAACTGTTTTTT	CASSEGGGGDGEKLFF
TRBV18	-	TRBD2	TRBJ2-7	TGTGCCAGCTCGCGATCGACTAGCTCGCGCGAGCAGTACTTC	CASSRSTSSREQYF
TRBV2	-	TRBD2	TRBJ2-7	TGTGCCAGCAGTGAAGAGCGGGGGCGCACCTACGAGCAGTACTTC	CASSEERGRTYEQYF
TRBV4-1	once	TRBD1	TRBJ2-7	TGCGCCAGCAGCGGACCGGGACAGGGCCTCGGTGAGCAGTACTTC	CASSGPGQGLGEQYF
TRBV7-2	-	-	TRBJ2-3	TGTGCCAGCAGCTCAGGCCATCGAACAACAGATACGCAGTATTTT	CASSSGHRTTDTQYF
TRBV28	-	TRBD1	TRBJ1-1	TGTGCCACAAGACCGGGACAGGGGAACACTGAAGCTTTCTTT	CATRPGQGNTEAFF
TRBV6-1	-	-	TRBJ1-2	TGTGCCGCGAGGGTCCTTTTGCATGGCTACACCTTC	CAARVLLHGYTF
TRBV2	-	-	TRBJ1-1	TGTGCCAGCAGTGTGGCCAGGGGTGGCACTGAAGCTTTCTTT	CASSVARGGTEAFF
TRBV5-1	-	TRBD1	TRBJ1-2	TGCGCCAGCACCCTTAGACAGGGAGGCTATGGCTACACCTTC	CASTLRQGGYGYTF
TRBV11-2	-	-	TRBJ1-3	TGTGCCACCACAGGCTCTGGAAACACCATATATTTT	CATTGSGNTIYF
TRBV19	-	TRBD1	TRBJ2-1	TGTGCCAGTAGTATGGTCCCGGGACAGGGGAATGAGCAGTTCTTC	CASSMVPGQGNEQFF
TRBV20-1	-	-	TRBJ1-1	TGCAGTGCTGACTGGAACACTGAAGCTTTCTTT	CSADWNTEAFF
TRBV6-6	-	-	TRBJ2-1	TGTGCCAGCAGTCCGAGAGAAGTATACCCCTACAATGAGCAGTTCTTC	CASSPREVYPYNEQFF
TRBV7-2	-	-	TRBJ2-1	TGTGCCAGCAGCCAGCGGTTTACTGAGCAGTTCTTC	CASSQRFTEQFF
TRBV7-9	-	-	TRBJ2-7	TGTTCCAGCAGCTTAGGAGGGGGCGGCCTGGACGAGCAGTACTTC	CSSSLGGGGLDEQYF